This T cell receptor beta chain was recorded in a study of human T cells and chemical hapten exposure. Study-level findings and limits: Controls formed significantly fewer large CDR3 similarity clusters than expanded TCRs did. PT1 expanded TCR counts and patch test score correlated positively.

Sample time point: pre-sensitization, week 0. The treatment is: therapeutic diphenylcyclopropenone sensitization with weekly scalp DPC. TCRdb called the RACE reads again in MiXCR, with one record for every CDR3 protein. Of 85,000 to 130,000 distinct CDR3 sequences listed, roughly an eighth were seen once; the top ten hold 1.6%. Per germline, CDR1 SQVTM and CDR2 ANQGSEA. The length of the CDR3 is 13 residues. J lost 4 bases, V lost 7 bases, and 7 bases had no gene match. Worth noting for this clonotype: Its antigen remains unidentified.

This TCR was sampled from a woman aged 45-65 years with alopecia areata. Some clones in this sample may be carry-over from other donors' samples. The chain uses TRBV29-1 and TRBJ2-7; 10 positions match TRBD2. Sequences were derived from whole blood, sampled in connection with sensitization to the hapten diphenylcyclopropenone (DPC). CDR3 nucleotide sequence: TGCAGCGGTCGACTAGCGGGCAAATACGAGCAGTACTTC. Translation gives CSGRLAGKYEQYF.